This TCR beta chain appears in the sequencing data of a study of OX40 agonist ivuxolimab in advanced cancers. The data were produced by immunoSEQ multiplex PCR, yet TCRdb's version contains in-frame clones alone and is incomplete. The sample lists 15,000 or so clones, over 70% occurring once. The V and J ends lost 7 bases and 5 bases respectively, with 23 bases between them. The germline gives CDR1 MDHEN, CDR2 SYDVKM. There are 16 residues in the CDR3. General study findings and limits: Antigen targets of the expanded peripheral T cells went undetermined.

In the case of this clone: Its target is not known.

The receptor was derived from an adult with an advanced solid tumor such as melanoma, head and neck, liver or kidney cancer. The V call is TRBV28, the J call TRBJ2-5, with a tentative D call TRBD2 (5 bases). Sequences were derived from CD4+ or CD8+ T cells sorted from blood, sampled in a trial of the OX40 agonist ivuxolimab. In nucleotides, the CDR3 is TGTGCCAGCACAAACAATGGCTTCCTAAGGAGGGAGACCCAGTACTTC. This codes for CASTNNGFLRRETQYF.